This T cell receptor (beta chain) came from a study of blood T cells in healthy people across ages. This clonotype was counted ten times or more. Isolation of PBMCs gave at least 6 million cells per sample. Together with a sample-barcoded 5' primer, a J-beta primer mix was included in a second PCR lasting about 7 to 11 cycles. One entry per CDR3 protein, called by TCRdb with MiXCR from the 5' RACE reads. The table has about 1.7 million distinct CDR3 sequences, 25% to 30% seen once; the top ten hold more than 6%. With 3 bases clipped from V and 5 bases from J, the junction kept 2 bases outside the gene matches. This CDR3 is built from 13 residues. CDR1 is KGHDR, CDR2 SFDVKD, per germline.

The V gene is TRBV24-1, the J gene TRBJ2-7; 8 nucleotides align to TRBD1. This receptor was obtained from a woman in her thirties in good health. Sample: blood. CDR3 region: CATSDPTGDEQYF. CDR3 coding DNA: TGTGCCACCAGTGATCCGACAGGGGACGAGCAGTACTTC.